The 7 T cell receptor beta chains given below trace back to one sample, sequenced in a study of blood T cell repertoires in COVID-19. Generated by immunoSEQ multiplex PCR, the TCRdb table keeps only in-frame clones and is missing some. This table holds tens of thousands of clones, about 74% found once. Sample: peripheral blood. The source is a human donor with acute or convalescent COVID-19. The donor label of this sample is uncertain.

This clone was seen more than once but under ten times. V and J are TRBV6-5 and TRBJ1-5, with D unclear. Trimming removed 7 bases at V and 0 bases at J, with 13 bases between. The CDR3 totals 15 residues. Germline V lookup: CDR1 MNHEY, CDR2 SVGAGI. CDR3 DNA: TGTGCCAGCATGGGAGCTACTACTAGCAATCAGCCCCAGCATTTT. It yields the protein CASMGATTSNQPQHF.

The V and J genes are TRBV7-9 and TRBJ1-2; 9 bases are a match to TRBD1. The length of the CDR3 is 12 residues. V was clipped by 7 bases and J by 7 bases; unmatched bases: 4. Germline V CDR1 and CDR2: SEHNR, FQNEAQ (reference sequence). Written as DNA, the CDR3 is TGTGCCAGCAACAGGGACAGGGCTGGCTACACCTTC. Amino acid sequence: CASNRDRAGYTF.

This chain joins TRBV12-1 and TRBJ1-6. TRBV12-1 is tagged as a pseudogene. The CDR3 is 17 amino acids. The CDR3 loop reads CASSLGREKPNNSPLHF. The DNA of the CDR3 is TGTGCCAGCAGCTTGGGGAGGGAGAAACCTAATAATTCACCCCTCCACTTT.

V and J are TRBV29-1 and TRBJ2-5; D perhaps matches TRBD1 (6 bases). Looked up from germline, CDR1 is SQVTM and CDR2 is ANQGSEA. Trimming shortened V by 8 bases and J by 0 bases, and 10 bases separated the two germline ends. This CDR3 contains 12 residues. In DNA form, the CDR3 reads TGCAGCACACGGACAGACCAAGAGACCCAGTACTTC. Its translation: CSTRTDQETQYF.

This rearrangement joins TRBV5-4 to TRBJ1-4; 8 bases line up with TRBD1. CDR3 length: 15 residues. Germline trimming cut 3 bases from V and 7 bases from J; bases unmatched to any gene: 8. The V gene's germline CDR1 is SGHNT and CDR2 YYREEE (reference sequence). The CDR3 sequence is CASSSPDREGEKLFF. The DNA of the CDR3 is TGTGCCAGCAGCTCACCGGACAGGGAGGGTGAAAAACTGTTTTTT.

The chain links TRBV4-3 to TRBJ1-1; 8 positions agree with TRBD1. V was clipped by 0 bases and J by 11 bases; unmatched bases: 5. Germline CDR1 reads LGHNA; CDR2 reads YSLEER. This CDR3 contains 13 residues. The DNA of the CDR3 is TGCGCCAGCAGCCAAGATCCCCGGGACAGGGCTTTCTTT. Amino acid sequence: CASSQDPRDRAFF.

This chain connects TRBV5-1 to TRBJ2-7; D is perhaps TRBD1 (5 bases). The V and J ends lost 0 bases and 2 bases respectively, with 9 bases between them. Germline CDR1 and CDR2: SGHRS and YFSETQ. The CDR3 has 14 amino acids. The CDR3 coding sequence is TGCGCCAGCAGCTTGGGGGGCATCGCCTACGAGCAGTACGTC. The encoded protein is CASSLGGIAYEQYV.